The 24 T cell receptor beta chains below all came from one sample that was sequenced in a study of T cells in localized non-small cell lung cancer. Assay used: immunoSEQ multiplex PCR; TCRdb lists only in-frame clones, some missing. The sample carries about 21,000 clones, around 83% recorded once. The sample here was peripheral blood, taken before any cancer treatment. These receptors came from a man aged 40 to 70 with stage I lung adenocarcinoma.

This clone appeared a few times. The chain carries TRBV27 and TRBJ1-1; D may be TRBD1 (6 bases). The CDR3 has 15 residues. The V and J ends lost 5 bases and 3 bases respectively, with 16 bases between them. Germline values: CDR1 MNHEY, CDR2 SMNVEV (reference sequence). The CDR3 nucleotides read TGTGCCAGCAGTAGGAGGGGGGGCAGGGACACTGAAGCTTTCTTT. Protein: CASSRRGGRDTEAFF.

V and J are TRBV7-2 and TRBJ2-1; 14 bases align to TRBD2. V shed 2 bases and J 6 bases; nucleotides not matched to a gene: 12. The CDR3 is made up of 19 amino acids. Germline V gene lookup returns CDR1 SGHTA and CDR2 FQGNSA. The CDR3 nucleotides are TGTGCCAGCAGCTTACTACTGTCAGGACTAGCGGGGGGTTTCAATGAGCAGTTCTTC. Its translation is CASSLLLSGLAGGFNEQFF.

CDR3 loop: CASSPAPQGPGELFF. The CDR3 DNA follows: TGTGCCAGCTCACCAGCCCCCCAGGGACCCGGGGAGCTGTTTTTT. The rearrangement uses TRBV18 and TRBJ2-2; D may be TRBD1 or TRBD2 (5 bases each). Trimming cost V 2 bases and J 6 bases, with 13 bases left between them. Germline V gene lookup returns CDR1 KGHSH and CDR2 LQKENI. This CDR3 has 15 amino acids.

The chain couples TRBV6-1 to TRBJ2-5, with TRBD2 matching over 8 bases. CDR1 is MNHNS, CDR2 SASEGT, per germline. J was trimmed by 1 base and V by 2 bases; bases with no gene match: 9. The CDR3 spans 17 residues. CDR3 amino acids: CASSEKSTSGFQETQYF. CDR3 in DNA: TGTGCCAGCAGTGAAAAGAGCACTAGCGGTTTCCAAGAGACCCAGTACTTC.

This clone was seen just once. This chain joins TRBV18 and TRBJ1-2; D unresolved. CDR1 is KGHSH, CDR2 LQKENI, per germline. The CDR3 runs 13 residues. V lost 3 bases, J lost 5 bases, and 10 bases lay in between. The CDR3 DNA follows: TGTGCCAGCTCACCCCCCACGGGGTATGGCTACACCTTC. Its protein product is CASSPPTGYGYTF.

The count of this clone is one. V and J are TRBV18 and TRBJ2-1; 8 nucleotides match TRBD1. This CDR3 contains 15 residues. Germline-derived CDR1 and CDR2 are KGHSH and LQKENI. V was pared by 6 bases and J by 5 bases, with 9 bases of the junction left unmatched. The CDR3 protein is CASSPGQGANNEQFF. For the CDR3, the DNA is TGTGCCAGCTCTCCCGGACAGGGAGCCAACAATGAGCAGTTCTTC.

The rearrangement joins TRBV28 to TRBJ1-2; 7 bases agree with TRBD1. Trimming cost V 4 bases and J 4 bases; bases outside gene matches: 6. The CDR3 spans 14 residues. Germline lookup yields CDR1 MDHEN and CDR2 SYDVKM. The CDR3 DNA sequence: TGTGCCAGCAGTTCGATGACAGGGAGCTATGGCTACACCTTC. It encodes CASSSMTGSYGYTF.

This chain connects TRBV4-1 to TRBJ2-4, with D possibly being TRBD2 (6 bases). This CDR3 is built from 17 residues. Germline CDR1 is MGHRA and CDR2 is YSYEKL. Between the trimmed V and J ends, which lost 0 bases and 1 base, there was a span of 13 bases. CDR3: CASSQDFGGAAKNIQYF. The CDR3 nucleotides read TGCGCCAGCAGCCAAGATTTCGGCGGGGCGGCCAAAAACATTCAGTACTTC.

This clone appeared once. V gene TRBV7-9 combines with J gene TRBJ2-7; 9 bases map to TRBD1. Germline lookup yields CDR1 SEHNR and CDR2 FQNEAQ (reference sequence). This CDR3 has 18 residues. Trimming removed 5 bases from V and 4 bases from J; junction bases left unmatched: 18. CDR3 DNA sequence: TGTGCCAGCAGCACGGAAGACCCCCGGACAGGGGAACTTTACGAGCAGTACTTC. It codes for CASSTEDPRTGELYEQYF.

The V gene is TRBV6-1, the J gene TRBJ2-1, with 7 bases aligning to TRBD2. With 2 bases clipped from V and 0 bases from J, the junction kept 4 bases outside the gene matches. This CDR3 is 16 amino acids long. In germline, CDR1 is MNHNS, CDR2 SASEGT. The CDR3, as DNA: TGTGCCAGCAGTGAATGGGGCGGGGGCTCCTACAATGAGCAGTTCTTC. This translates into CASSEWGGGSYNEQFF.

This chain connects TRBV10-1 to TRBJ2-7, with D tentatively TRBD1 (6 bases). The germline V gene encodes CDR1 WNHNN and CDR2 SYGVQD (reference sequence). V gave up 4 bases and J gave up 7 bases, with 14 bases separating them. The CDR3 sequence is 13 residues long. The CDR3 region has the DNA TGCGCCAGCAGTGGCGGCCCCGGGACAGAGCAGTACTTC. Protein sequence: CASSGGPGTEQYF.

This chain uses TRBV28 with TRBJ1-2; TRBD1 is a possible D gene (6 bases). There are 13 residues in the CDR3. CDR1 MDHEN and CDR2 SYDVKM come from the germline V gene. The V gene lost 3 bases and the J gene lost 8 bases, with 13 bases spanning the gap. CDR3 sequence reads: CASSLRGAEGYTF. The CDR3, as DNA: TGTGCCAGCAGTTTGCGGGGGGCGGAGGGCTACACCTTC.

The V call is TRBV29-1, the J call TRBJ1-2; 7 bases align to TRBD1. J was trimmed by 5 bases and V by 2 bases; bases with no gene match: 11. The CDR3 runs to 15 residues. CDR1 is SQVTM and CDR2 is ANQGSEA in the germline V gene. The CDR3 protein is CSVELRDSPLYGYTF. In DNA, the CDR3 is TGCAGCGTTGAACTCCGGGACAGCCCTCTATATGGCTACACCTTC.

The CDR3 reads CASSFRREKLFF. DNA for the CDR3: TGTGCCAGCAGTTTTAGGCGTGAAAAACTGTTTTTT. V gene TRBV28 combines with J gene TRBJ1-4, with D uncertain. Trimming left V 3 bases short and J 7 bases short, with 6 bases between. The CDR3 extends over 12 amino acids. CDR1 is MDHEN, CDR2 SYDVKM, per germline.

The chain has TRBV6-1 and TRBJ1-3; D ambiguous. The CDR3 is 13 amino acids. Germline CDR1 reads MNHNS; CDR2 reads SASEGT. Trimming pared 8 bases from V and 0 bases from J, leaving 8 bases between. The DNA of the CDR3 is TGTGCCAGCCGACCTGGCTCTGGAAACACCATATATTTT. The encoded protein is CASRPGSGNTIYF.

V gene TRBV5-1 combines with J gene TRBJ2-3; D tentatively fits TRBD1 or TRBD2 (5 bases each). Trimming left V 2 bases short and J 3 bases short, with 7 bases between. The CDR3 has 13 residues. The germline gives CDR1 SGHRS, CDR2 YFSETQ. CDR3 DNA sequence: TGCGCCAGCAGCTTCGAGGGGACAGATACGCAGTATTTT. Its translation is CASSFEGTDTQYF.

The chain combines TRBV28 with TRBJ2-5; 7 bases align to TRBD1. The V and J ends lost 4 bases and 5 bases, in that order; junction bases with no gene match: 16. The germline gives CDR1 MDHEN, CDR2 SYDVKM. This CDR3 comprises 17 residues. DNA of the CDR3: TGTGCCAGCAGTTCAACAGACAGGGCCAAACGTGTGGAGACCCAGTACTTC. Its protein product is CASSSTDRAKRVETQYF. The full variable domain, rest sourced from reference TRBV28 and TRBJ2-5, is DVKVTQSSRYLVKRTGEKVFLECVQDMDHENMFWYRQDPGLGLRLIYFSYDVKMKEKGDIPEGYSVSREKKERFSLILESASTNQTSMYLCASSSTDRAKRVETQYFGPGTRLLVL.

This clone was seen a handful of times. V is TRBV7-7 and J is TRBJ2-5; no definite D call. CDR1 and CDR2 (germline): SSHAT, FNYEAQ (reference sequence). This CDR3 has 14 amino acids. V dropped 6 bases and J dropped 6 bases, with 17 bases sitting between them. The CDR3 loop is CASSHDLASQTQYF. CDR3 in DNA: TGTGCCAGCAGTCATGACCTGGCGAGCCAGACCCAGTACTTC.

This clone was seen more than once but under ten times. The chain joins TRBV6-6 to TRBJ2-5; 9 positions match TRBD1. Germline CDR1 MNHNY, CDR2 SVGAGI (reference sequence). This CDR3 has 14 residues. The V gene end was trimmed by 6 bases and the J gene end by 5 bases; junction bases not matched to a gene: 7. The CDR3 region is CASRVTGGRETQYF. The CDR3 DNA reads as TGTGCCAGCAGGGTTACAGGGGGCCGGGAGACCCAGTACTTC.

V usage is TRBV5-1 and J usage is TRBJ2-5; D ambiguous. Germline CDR1 SGHRS, CDR2 YFSETQ. Trimming cost V 0 bases and J 1 base, with 13 bases left between them. The CDR3 length is 16 residues. The CDR3, as DNA: TGCGCCAGCAGCTTGGCCACGGCCATCCTCCAAGAGACCCAGTACTTC. Amino acids: CASSLATAILQETQYF. Supplemented by reference TRBV5-1 and TRBJ2-5, the full variable domain reads KAGVTQTPRYLIKTRGQQVTLSCSPISGHRSVSWYQQTPGQGLQFLFEYFSETQRNKGNFPGRFSGRQFSNSRSEMNVSTLELGDSALYLCASSLATAILQETQYFGPGTRLLVL.

The V call is TRBV29-1, the J call TRBJ2-2, with D possibly being TRBD1 (6 bases). Germline values: CDR1 SQVTM, CDR2 ANQGSEA. The ends were cut back, 7 bases at V and 4 bases at J, with 19 bases in the middle. The CDR3 loop spans 15 amino acids. CDR3 bases: TGCAGCGCTATAGGACCGGGGACACTCACCGGGGAGCTGTTTTTT. As protein: CSAIGPGTLTGELFF.

The chain employs TRBV2 and TRBJ1-2; 7 bases match TRBD1. The V and J ends lost 3 bases and 4 bases, in that order; junction bases with no gene match: 5. The germline V gene encodes CDR1 SNHLY and CDR2 FYNNEI. The CDR3 covers 14 residues. CDR3 loop: CASSDTTGSYGYTF. The CDR3 bases are TGTGCCAGCAGTGACACGACAGGGAGCTATGGCTACACCTTC. Complete variable domain (other parts from reference TRBV2 and TRBJ1-2): EPEVTQTPSHQVTQMGQEVILRCVPISNHLYFYWYRQILGQKVEFLVSFYNNEISEKSEIFDDQFSVERPDGSNFTLKIRSTKLEDSAMYFCASSDTTGSYGYTFGSGTRLTVV.

This clone was seen a single time. The J gene is TRBJ2-3, the V gene TRBV6-6; no clear D. There are 12 residues in the CDR3. Trimming stripped 4 bases from V and 8 bases from J, with 10 bases between. Germline assignment: CDR1 MNHNY and CDR2 SVGAGI (reference sequence). CDR3 coding DNA: TGTGCCAGCAGTTCCACCCAAGCTACGCAGTATTTT. Translation gives CASSSTQATQYF.

The sample holds one count of this clone. The chain has TRBV28 and TRBJ2-7; D may be TRBD2 (5 bases). This CDR3 comprises 15 residues. The ends were cut back, 5 bases at V and 7 bases at J, with 21 bases in the middle. CDR1 MDHEN and CDR2 SYDVKM come from the germline V gene. The CDR3: CASSPSGGPQGEQYF. For the CDR3, the DNA is TGTGCCAGCAGTCCCTCAGGAGGCCCCCAAGGGGAGCAGTACTTC.